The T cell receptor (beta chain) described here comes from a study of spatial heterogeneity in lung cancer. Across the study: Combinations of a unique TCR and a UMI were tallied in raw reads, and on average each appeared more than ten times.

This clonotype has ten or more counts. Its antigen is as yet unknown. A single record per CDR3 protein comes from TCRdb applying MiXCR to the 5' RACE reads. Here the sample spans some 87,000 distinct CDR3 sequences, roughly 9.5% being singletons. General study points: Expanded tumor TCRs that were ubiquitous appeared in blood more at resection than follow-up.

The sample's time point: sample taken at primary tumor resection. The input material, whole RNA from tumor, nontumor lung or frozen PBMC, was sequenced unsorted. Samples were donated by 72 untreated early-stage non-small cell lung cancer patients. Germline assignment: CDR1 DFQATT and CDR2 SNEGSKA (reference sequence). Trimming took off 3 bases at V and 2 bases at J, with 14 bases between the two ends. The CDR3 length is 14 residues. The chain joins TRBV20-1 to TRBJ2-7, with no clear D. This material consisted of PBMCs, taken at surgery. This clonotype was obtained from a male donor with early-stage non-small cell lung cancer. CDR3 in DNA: TGCAGTGCTAGGGTGGCGTTAGAGACCTACGAGCAGTACTTC. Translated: CSARVALETYEQYF.